Listed here are 27 T cell receptor beta chains from one sample, sequenced in a study of chemoradiotherapy in HPV16-positive cancers. Profiling relied on immunoSEQ multiplex PCR, and the TCRdb table lists in-frame clones only, not all of them. The top ten hold 29% of the sample, which has several hundred clones, roughly 70% seen once. Here the sequenced sample was tumor tissue, taken from a patient who underwent chemoradiotherapy. All receptors derive from a human donor with HPV-associated anogenital cancer.

The chain combines TRBV11-3 with TRBJ2-1, with D perhaps matching TRBD2 (7 bases). This CDR3 spans 14 amino acids. The V end was cut by 5 bases, the J end by 2 bases, with 10 bases between. CDR1 SGHNT and CDR2 YENEEA come from the germline V gene. The DNA of the CDR3 is TGTGCCAGCAGCCGAGGGGGGGCCTACAATGAGCAGTTCTTC. Protein sequence: CASSRGGAYNEQFF.

This clone was counted only a few times. V and J are TRBV5-1 and TRBJ1-1, with D maybe TRBD1 (5 bases). Germline CDR1 SGHRS, CDR2 YFSETQ. The CDR3 loop spans 15 amino acids. V was cut by 4 bases and J by 1 base, with 14 bases left in between. DNA for the CDR3: TGCGCCAGCAGCCTTGTTGGGGCGGGGAACACTGAAGCTTTCTTT. As protein: CASSLVGAGNTEAFF.

The chain links TRBV4-1 to TRBJ1-2, with a weak D call TRBD1 (6 bases). Germline V gene data show CDR1 as MGHRA and CDR2 as YSYEKL. CDR3 size: 15 residues. V dropped 0 bases and J dropped 7 bases, with 15 bases sitting between them. CDR3 protein: CASSQDDGGWRGYTF. The CDR3 DNA reads TGCGCCAGCAGCCAAGACGATGGGGGCTGGCGTGGCTACACCTTC.

V usage is TRBV5-3 and J usage is TRBJ2-7; D gene uncertain. TRBV5-3 is labeled an ORF, and its function is uncertain. Trimming pared 1 base from V and 0 bases from J, leaving 11 bases between. The CDR3 length is 15 residues. The CDR3 DNA follows: TGTGCCAGAAGCTTGCGGAGTCTTAGCTCCTACGAGCAGTACTTC. It specifies CARSLRSLSSYEQYF.

V gene TRBV11-2 combines with J gene TRBJ2-5; D is uncertain. This CDR3 region has 11 residues. V was pared by 5 bases and J by 5 bases, with 6 bases between. Germline CDR1 SGHAT, CDR2 FQNNGV. The CDR3, as DNA: TGTGCCAGCAGCGCCTTGGAGACCCAGTACTTC. Amino acids: CASSALETQYF.

The chain joins TRBV7-9 to TRBJ2-7, with a possible D match to TRBD1 (5 bases). Germline V gene sequence: CDR1 SEHNR, CDR2 FQNEAQ (reference sequence). This CDR3 contains 12 residues. Trimming pared 5 bases from V and 3 bases from J, leaving 8 bases between. The CDR3 DNA is TGTGCCAGCAGCGCGGACAACTACGAGCAGTACTTC. Its protein is CASSADNYEQYF.

This chain uses TRBV29-1 with TRBJ1-2, with a possible D match to TRBD1 (6 bases). V was cut by 6 bases and J by 8 bases, with 19 bases left in between. Germline V gene data show CDR1 as SQVTM and CDR2 as ANQGSEA. This CDR3 has 13 residues. CDR3 loop: CSVGKVGARGYTF. CDR3 nucleotides: TGCAGCGTCGGGAAGGTGGGGGCGCGGGGCTACACCTTC.

This clone was counted once. The chain carries TRBV2 and TRBJ2-1; TRBD1 is a possible D gene (5 bases). Trimming pared 3 bases from V and 6 bases from J, leaving 21 bases between. CDR3 length: 17 residues. Germline V gene sequence: CDR1 SNHLY, CDR2 FYNNEI. In DNA, the CDR3 is TGTGCCAGCAGTGAGCAGTTTGGGGCAGTCTCAATCAATGAGCAGTTCTTC. Translated: CASSEQFGAVSINEQFF.

CDR3 sequence (DNA): TGTGCCAGCAGCTTAGATCCCAGCTCCTACAATGAGCAGTTCTTC. Translating gives CASSLDPSSYNEQFF. This rearrangement joins TRBV7-2 to TRBJ2-1; D is undetermined. This CDR3 region has 15 residues. V lost 1 base and J lost 0, with 7 bases in between. The germline gives CDR1 SGHTA, CDR2 FQGNSA.

This clone was recorded a few times. The V call is TRBV5-6, the J call TRBJ2-7; D is ambiguous. CDR1 is SGHDT and CDR2 is YYEEEE in the germline V gene. The germline V and J ends were trimmed by 0 bases and 0 bases, with 10 bases remaining between them. The CDR3 has 15 amino acids. DNA of the CDR3: TGTGCCAGCAGCTTGGCCCCAGGAGACTCCTACGAGCAGTACTTC. Its translation: CASSLAPGDSYEQYF.

This rearrangement joins TRBV6-5 to TRBJ2-7; unclear D gene. The ends were cut back, 7 bases at V and 3 bases at J, with 13 bases in the middle. The germline CDR1 and CDR2 sequences are MNHEY and SVGAGI. CDR3 length equals 13 residues. CDR3 amino acids: CASTKLANYEQYF. Written as DNA, the CDR3 is TGTGCCAGCACAAAGCTGGCCAACTACGAGCAGTACTTC.

The chain uses TRBV5-1 and TRBJ2-7; D ambiguous. CDR1 SGHRS and CDR2 YFSETQ come from the germline V gene. The germline V and J ends were trimmed by 0 bases and 5 bases, with 12 bases remaining between them. The CDR3 has 14 amino acids. Written as DNA, the CDR3 is TGCGCCAGCAGCTTGGAGGGTTGGTGGGACGAGCAGTACTTC. Encoded protein: CASSLEGWWDEQYF.

The rearrangement links TRBV6-1 to TRBJ2-5; 7 bases fit TRBD2. This CDR3 spans 16 amino acids. Germline CDR1 reads MNHNS; CDR2 reads SASEGT. V lost 0 bases and J lost 4; bases outside the gene matches: 8. DNA for the CDR3: TGTGCCAGCAGTGAAGCCAGTGGGGGAGGGCGAGAGACCCAGTACTTC. This gives the protein CASSEASGGGRETQYF.

There are a few counts of this clone. The gene calls are TRBV5-6 and TRBJ2-7; D call uncertain. The length of the CDR3 is 12 residues. V dropped 5 bases and J dropped 7 bases, with 13 bases sitting between them. The V gene's germline CDR1 is SGHDT and CDR2 YYEEEE. CDR3 loop: CASSYIYREQYF. CDR3 in DNA: TGTGCCAGCAGTTATATATACCGGGAGCAGTACTTC.

The genes are TRBV13 and TRBJ1-1; the D is unclear. Trimming pared 3 bases from V and 3 bases from J, leaving 8 bases between. The CDR3 consists of 13 residues. The germline gives CDR1 PRHDT, CDR2 FYEKMQ (reference sequence). In DNA, the CDR3 is TGTGCCAGCAGCTTGGCCAGTTACACTGAAGCTTTCTTT. Residues: CASSLASYTEAFF.

The chain employs TRBV28 and TRBJ2-3; 9 bases agree with TRBD2. The CDR3 sequence is 16 residues long. Germline V CDR1 and CDR2: MDHEN, SYDVKM. The V segment lost 3 bases and the J segment 1 base; nucleotides outside the gene matches: 5. CDR3 loop: CASSLVASGGTDTQYF. CDR3 sequence (DNA): TGTGCCAGCAGTTTGGTCGCTAGCGGGGGCACAGATACGCAGTATTTT.

The chain is built from TRBV9 and TRBJ2-5; TRBD2 is a possible D gene (6 bases). Germline assignment: CDR1 SGDLS and CDR2 YYNGEE. V lost 0 bases and J 2 bases, leaving 8 bases between the germline ends. CDR3 length: 14 amino acids. The DNA of the CDR3 is TGTGCCAGCAGCGTAGACGGGGGACAAGAGACCCAGTACTTC. It encodes CASSVDGGQETQYF.

This clone was detected only once. The CDR3 does not end in the conserved phenylalanine or tryptophan, so this is likely a read error. The CDR3 reads CAWGRDGSGNTIYV. DNA of the CDR3: TGTGCCTGGGGCAGGGACGGCTCTGGAAACACCATATATGTT. This chain connects TRBV28 to TRBJ1-3, with D possibly TRBD1 on 5 matching bases. The germline CDR1 and CDR2 sequences are MDHEN and SYDVKM. Trimming left V 11 bases short and J 0 bases short, with 14 bases between. CDR3 size: 14 residues.

The CDR3 nucleotides read TGTGCCAGCAGCCCCAGGGGCGGACAGGGTAGTAATTCACCCCTCCACTTT. It yields the protein CASSPRGGQGSNSPLHF. The chain uses TRBV7-8 and TRBJ1-6; TRBD1 aligns across 8 bases. Looked up from germline, CDR1 is SGHVS and CDR2 is FQNEAQ. The CDR3 totals 17 residues. V shed 5 bases and J 6 bases; nucleotides not matched to a gene: 12. Based on the CDR3 plus reference TRBV7-8 and TRBJ1-6, the full variable domain is GAGVSQSPRYKVAKRGQDVALRCDPISGHVSLFWYQQALGQGPEFLTYFQNEAQLDKSGLPSDRFFAERPEGSVSTLKIQRTQQEDSAVYLCASSPRGGQGSNSPLHFGNGTRLTVT.

The V and J genes are TRBV6-6 and TRBJ1-1; TRBD1 matches at 9 bases. Trimming at V came to 8 bases and at J to 10 bases, leaving 2 bases not matched to a gene. CDR3 length: 10 amino acids. The V gene's germline CDR1 is MNHNY and CDR2 SVGAGI (reference sequence). CDR3 in amino acids: CASRDRVAFF. For the CDR3, the DNA is TGTGCCAGCCGGGACAGGGTAGCTTTCTTT.

V is TRBV11-2 and J is TRBJ1-6, with TRBD1 identical over 12 bases. J was trimmed by 10 bases and V by 2 bases; bases with no gene match: 6. Germline V gene data show CDR1 as SGHAT and CDR2 as FQNNGV. CDR3 length: 16 residues. The CDR3 loop is CASSLWGQGAGSPLHF. In DNA, the CDR3 is TGTGCCAGCAGCTTATGGGGACAGGGGGCAGGATCACCCCTCCACTTT. Variable domain in full (rest from reference TRBV11-2 and TRBJ1-6): EAGVAQSPRYKIIEKRQSVAFWCNPISGHATLYWYQQILGQGPKLLIQFQNNGVVDDSQLPKDRFSAERLKGVDSTLKIQPAKLEDSAVYLCASSLWGQGAGSPLHFGNGTRLTVT.

This clone was observed a handful of times. This rearrangement joins TRBV7-5 to TRBJ2-3. TRBV7-5 is deemed a pseudogene. The CDR3 length is 17 residues. CDR3 DNA sequence: TGTGCCAGAAGCGGTGCCCTCAGGGGGGGGGCCTCCAATACGCAGTATTTT. Translation gives CARSGALRGGASNTQYF.

A remark on this clone: The sample contains more than one DNA sequence encoding this CDR3. V usage is TRBV11-2 and J usage is TRBJ1-1; D is ambiguous. Germline V gives CDR1 SGHAT, CDR2 FQNNGV. V gave up 5 bases and J gave up 1 base, with 8 bases separating them. The CDR3 runs 13 residues. CDR3 amino acids: CASSLRRNTEAFF. In DNA, the CDR3 is TGTGCCAGCAGCCTGCGGAGGAACACTGAAGCTTTCTTT.

V usage is TRBV5-6 and J usage is TRBJ1-3, with D uncertain. From germline, CDR1 is SGHDT and CDR2 YYEEEE. The V gene lost 0 bases and the J gene lost 0 bases, with 7 bases spanning the gap. The CDR3 covers 15 residues. For the CDR3, the DNA is TGTGCCAGCAGCTTGGCCCTCGCCTCTGGAAACACCATATATTTT. Encoded protein: CASSLALASGNTIYF. Variable domain in full (rest from reference TRBV5-6 and TRBJ1-3): DAGVTQSPTHLIKTRGQQVTLRCSPKSGHDTVSWYQQALGQGPQFIFQYYEEEERQRGNFPDRFSGHQFPNYSSELNVNALLLGDSALYLCASSLALASGNTIYFGEGSWLTVV.

V and J are TRBV27 and TRBJ1-1; D perhaps matches TRBD1 (6 bases). Germline loops: CDR1 MNHEY, CDR2 SMNVEV (reference sequence). V dropped 4 bases and J dropped 5 bases, with 11 bases sitting between them. This CDR3 is built from 13 residues. This CDR3 is CASSWDTGTEAFF. DNA of the CDR3: TGTGCCAGCAGTTGGGATACAGGGACTGAAGCTTTCTTT.

CDR3 DNA: TGTGCCAGCAGTATCCGGGACATGGGGTGGACTGAGCAGTTCTTC. Protein sequence: CASSIRDMGWTEQFF. The chain joins TRBV28 to TRBJ2-1; D possibly corresponds to TRBD1 (6 bases). This CDR3 comprises 15 residues. CDR1 and CDR2 from the germline V gene are MDHEN and SYDVKM. The V end was cut by 5 bases, the J end by 9 bases, with 20 bases between. The full variable domain, in which reference TRBV28 and TRBJ2-1 provide the parts outside the CDR3, is DVKVTQSSRYLVKRTGEKVFLECVQDMDHENMFWYRQDPGLGLRLIYFSYDVKMKEKGDIPEGYSVSREKKERFSLILESASTNQTSMYLCASSIRDMGWTEQFFGPGTRLTVL.

This clone was observed a handful of times. The chain carries TRBV7-9 and TRBJ1-2; D may be TRBD1 (5 bases). The CDR3 is made up of 15 amino acids. CDR1 is SEHNR and CDR2 is FQNEAQ in the germline V gene (reference sequence). V lost 5 bases and J lost 8, with 21 bases in between. DNA of the CDR3: TGTGCCAGCAGCCTCGCGGGGGGACCGTATGTGGGCTACACCTTC. As protein: CASSLAGGPYVGYTF.